A selection of T cell receptor beta chains follows, all from one sample in a study of blood T cell repertoires in COVID-19. The protocol was immunoSEQ multiplex PCR, while the TCRdb copy is restricted to in-frame clones and leaves out a portion. The profile covers about 24,000 clones, with around nine tenths appearing a single time and around 28% taken by the ten largest. The source material was peripheral blood. The origin of the receptors is a woman between 65 and 79 years old with active COVID-19. Each CDR3 is given with its conserved first and last residue. D genes are given only for firm matches. Only part of the rows carry a size: once, few, many, or a class if the clone is expanded.

V gene	D gene	clone size	J gene	CDR3 DNA	CDR3 protein
TRBV7-2	TRBD2	NA	TRBJ2-2	TGTGCCAGCAGCTCACGAGCTAGCGGGGGGTCCGGGGAGCTGTTTTTT	CASSSRASGGSGELFF
TRBV3-1/TRBV3-2	TRBD1	NA	TRBJ1-5	TGTGCCAGCAGCCAAGATCGGACAGGGGGCGAGCCTAGCAATCAGCCCCAGCATTTT	CASSQDRTGGEPSNQPQHF
TRBV2	TRBD1	NA	TRBJ1-1	TGTGCCAGCAGTCGCGGACAGGGCCATATGAACACTGAAGCTTTCTTT	CASSRGQGHMNTEAFF
TRBV4-2	TRBD1	NA	TRBJ1-1	TGTGCCAGCAGCCAAGACGGCTCGGGGGCCAGGGGGCTCACTGAAGCTTTCTTT	CASSQDGSGARGLTEAFF
TRBV27	TRBD1	once	TRBJ2-7	TGTGCCAGCAGTTCAATCGACAGGGGGAAGCCCTACGAGCAGTACTTC	CASSSIDRGKPYEQYF
TRBV18	NA	NA	TRBJ1-4	TGTGCCAGCTCACCACCCACAGTTGGTGAAAAACTGTTTTTT	CASSPPTVGEKLFF
TRBV19	TRBD1	NA	TRBJ2-6	TGTGCCAGTCGGCCGGGACAGGGTGTCTCTGGGGCCAACGTCCTGACTTTC	CASRPGQGVSGANVLTF
TRBV6-2/TRBV6-3	NA	NA	TRBJ1-1	TGTGCCAGCAGTGGACAGAATCGGAACACTGAAGCTTTCTTT	CASSGQNRNTEAFF
TRBV6-5	NA	NA	TRBJ2-3	TGTGCCAGCAATCCGGTTGGTAGCACAGATACGCAGTATTTT	CASNPVGSTDTQYF
TRBV5-5	TRBD2	NA	TRBJ2-7	TGTGCCAGCAGCTTGAGCACGGCGGGGGAAGGATACGAGCAGTACTTC	CASSLSTAGEGYEQYF
TRBV2	TRBD2	NA	TRBJ2-5	TGTGCCAGCGGACTAGCGTCCAATTGGGAGACCCAGTACTTC	CASGLASNWETQYF
TRBV7-2	NA	NA	TRBJ2-3	TGTGCCAGCAGCTTACGGGGGGCCTATTTCGGAACCCACACAGATACGCAGTATTTT	CASSLRGAYFGTHTDTQYF
TRBV3-1/TRBV3-2	NA	NA	TRBJ2-3	TGTGCCAGCAGCCGAGGGACAATTAGCACAGATACGCAGTATTTT	CASSRGTISTDTQYF
TRBV3-1/TRBV3-2	NA	NA	TRBJ2-5	TGTGCCAGCAGCCAAGTAGGGGGGGAAAGGGGTGAGACCCAGTACTTC	CASSQVGGERGETQYF
TRBV3-1/TRBV3-2	TRBD1	NA	TRBJ1-2	TGTGCCAGCAGCCAACCCAAGCCGGGACAGGAAAACTATGGCTACACCTTC	CASSQPKPGQENYGYTF
TRBV5-6	NA	NA	TRBJ2-7	TGTGCCAGCAGCTTGGGTGGGGGGAATGAGCAGTACTTC	CASSLGGGNEQYF
TRBV11-1	NA	once	TRBJ2-3	TGTGCCAGCACCCTTTCTGTAGCGACAGATACGCAGTATTTT	CASTLSVATDTQYF